Described below is a single T cell receptor (beta chain) sequence and its context. cDNA synthesis used the whole RNA isolate, giving expressed TCRB sequences. This table comes from immunoSEQ multiplex PCR, and its TCRdb copy is limited to in-frame clones, with some not included. This sample has about 620,000 clones; about 16% occur once, and the top ten carry about 0.087%. This entry is derived from a study of beta chain features in type 1 diabetes. The CDR3 length is 16 residues. Germline-derived CDR1 and CDR2 are ENHRY and SYGVKD. Trimming removed 3 bases from V and 0 bases from J, with 13 bases in between.

The sequencing input was naive CD4+ T cells from blood. The chain combines TRBV10-3 with TRBJ2-3; D may be TRBD1 or TRBD2 (5 bases each). This receptor was obtained from a man aged 18 to 29 in good health. The DNA for the CDR3 is TGTGCCATCAGTGACGGGACGGCCACTAGCACAGATACGCAGTATTTT. Its protein is CAISDGTATSTDTQYF.